These 19 T cell receptor beta chains share one sample of origin, sequenced in a study of control samples from healthy donors and cancer patients. This table comes from immunoSEQ multiplex PCR, and its TCRdb copy is limited to in-frame clones, with some not included. The table shows roughly 450,000 clones, with 90% occurring only once. Sequenced input: PBMCs. The receptors here all came from a man aged 40-55 years with head and neck cancer.

The CDR3 DNA follows: TGTGCCAGCAGCTCCCGGGGGGGAGCCATGGTAGGAAATGAGCAGTTCTTC. Encoded protein: CASSSRGGAMVGNEQFF. The chain is built from TRBV11-2 and TRBJ2-1; 8 bases are shared with TRBD2. Trimming cost V 4 bases and J 7 bases; bases outside gene matches: 15. The CDR3 runs to 17 residues. Germline-derived CDR1 and CDR2 are SGHAT and FQNNGV.

V gene TRBV7-9 combines with J gene TRBJ2-7; TRBD1 matches 7 bases. CDR1 is SEHNR, CDR2 FQNEAQ, per germline (reference sequence). The CDR3 has 17 residues. The trim removed 4 bases at V and 4 bases at J, leaving 16 bases unmatched. This CDR3 is CASSSSGTALWGYEQYF. The CDR3 DNA reads as TGTGCCAGCAGCTCATCCGGGACAGCGCTTTGGGGGTACGAGCAGTACTTC. Full variable domain (rest looked up from reference TRBV7-9 and TRBJ2-7): DTGVSQNPRHKITKRGQNVTFRCDPISEHNRLYWYRQTLGQGPEFLTYFQNEAQLEKSRLLSDRFSAERPKGSFSTLEIQRTEQGDSAMYLCASSSSGTALWGYEQYFGPGTRLTVT.

V gene TRBV7-8 combines with J gene TRBJ1-3; D remains ambiguous. V was shortened by 4 bases and J by 0 bases, with 10 bases between the two germline ends. The germline V gene encodes CDR1 SGHVS and CDR2 FQNEAQ. The CDR3 has 15 amino acids. The CDR3 nucleotides read TGTGCCAGCAGCTCGGAGTCCCGCTCTGGAAACACCATATATTTT. It encodes CASSSESRSGNTIYF.

This clone was counted a few times. This chain joins TRBV4-3 and TRBJ1-1; D gene ambiguous. This CDR3 comprises 14 residues. V was shortened by 0 bases and J by 7 bases, with 12 bases between the two germline ends. The V gene's germline CDR1 is LGHNA and CDR2 YSLEER. The CDR3 region has the DNA TGCGCCAGCAGCCAAGAAGGCCATCAGAATGAAGCTTTCTTT. Protein sequence: CASSQEGHQNEAFF.

The chain joins TRBV14 to TRBJ2-5; a weak D match, TRBD2 (6 bases). V lost 2 bases, J lost 0 bases, and 10 bases lay in between. The CDR3 is 15 residues long. Looked up from germline, CDR1 is SGHDN and CDR2 is FVKESK. CDR3 amino acids: CASSQWRGNQETQYF. CDR3 nucleotides: TGTGCCAGCAGCCAATGGCGGGGAAACCAAGAGACCCAGTACTTC.

J is TRBJ2-7 and V is TRBV19; no firm D call. V was clipped by 6 bases and J by 3 bases, with 18 bases between them. This CDR3 comprises 15 residues. Per germline, CDR1 LNHDA and CDR2 SQIVND (reference sequence). CDR3 nucleotides: TGTGCCAGTAGGAGCCTCACAGCTGTCTACTACGAGCAGTACTTC. This sequence encodes CASRSLTAVYYEQYF.

The chain joins TRBV11-3 to TRBJ1-1; D possibly corresponds to TRBD1 (5 bases). CDR1 and CDR2 from the germline V gene are SGHNT and YENEEA. V dropped 6 bases and J dropped 5 bases, with 16 bases sitting between them. This CDR3 comprises 14 residues. The DNA for the CDR3 is TGTGCCAGCAGTCCAACAGGTTACGATACTGAAGCTTTCTTT. This sequence encodes CASSPTGYDTEAFF.

The rearrangement uses TRBV10-2 and TRBJ2-2, with 9 nucleotides matching TRBD1. With V trimmed by 8 bases and J by 7 bases, 8 bases remained unmatched. This CDR3 is 14 amino acids long. Germline loops: CDR1 WSHSY, CDR2 SAAADI. The CDR3: CASGEQGAVGELFF. In DNA, the CDR3 is TGCGCCAGCGGCGAACAGGGGGCCGTCGGGGAGCTGTTTTTT.

The CDR3 spells CASSPDSSRGYTF. CDR3 nucleotide sequence: TGTGCCAGCTCACCGGACTCCTCTCGGGGCTACACCTTC. The chain combines TRBV18 with TRBJ1-2; the D is unclear. The germline V gene encodes CDR1 KGHSH and CDR2 LQKENI. The V gene lost 3 bases and the J gene lost 8 bases, with 13 bases spanning the gap. The CDR3 runs 13 residues.

The DNA of the CDR3 is TGTGCCAGCAGCGTAGGTCCCGACTCGGACTACGAGCAGTACTTC. Amino acid sequence: CASSVGPDSDYEQYF. The chain employs TRBV9 and TRBJ2-7; D remains ambiguous. Germline CDR1 is SGDLS and CDR2 is YYNGEE. This CDR3 spans 15 amino acids. The V end was cut by 0 bases, the J end by 3 bases, with 13 bases between.

The gene calls are TRBV19 and TRBJ1-1, with 9 bases that match TRBD1. V shed 4 bases and J 4 bases; nucleotides not matched to a gene: 10. CDR1 and CDR2 (germline): LNHDA, SQIVND (reference sequence). The CDR3 contains 16 residues. CDR3 loop: CASSTPLQGAGTEAFF. Written as DNA, the CDR3 is TGTGCCAGTAGTACCCCCCTACAGGGGGCTGGCACTGAAGCTTTCTTT.

V gene TRBV5-1 combines with J gene TRBJ1-2, with 8 bases fitting TRBD1. J lost 7 bases, V lost 3 bases, and 2 bases had no gene match. The CDR3 runs 12 residues. The germline V gene has CDR1 SGHRS and CDR2 YFSETQ. CDR3 nucleotide sequence: TGCGCCAGCAGCTGGACAGGGAGTGGCTACACCTTC. Its translation is CASSWTGSGYTF.

V is TRBV5-1 and J is TRBJ2-6, with no clear D. Between the trimmed V and J ends, which lost 4 bases and 0 bases, there was a span of 5 bases. The length of the CDR3 is 14 residues. Germline V gene data show CDR1 as SGHRS and CDR2 as YFSETQ. The CDR3 sequence: CASSVSSGANVLTF. As DNA, the CDR3 is TGCGCCAGCAGCGTCAGCTCTGGGGCCAACGTCCTGACTTTC.

The chain combines TRBV14 with TRBJ1-6; no reliable D call. In germline, CDR1 is SGHDN, CDR2 FVKESK. This CDR3 comprises 13 residues. V was trimmed by 3 bases and J by 4 bases, leaving 4 bases between them. The CDR3 region has the DNA TGTGCCAGCAGCCAGCCGTATAATTCACCCCTCCACTTT. It encodes CASSQPYNSPLHF. Using reference TRBV14 and TRBJ1-6 for the parts outside the CDR3, the full variable domain is EAGVTQFPSHSVIEKGQTVTLRCDPISGHDNLYWYRRVMGKEIKFLLHFVKESKQDESGMPNNRFLAERTGGTYSTLKVQPAELEDSGVYFCASSQPYNSPLHFGNGTRLTVT.

This clone appeared a single time. The chain employs TRBV4-2 and TRBJ2-1; 8 bases match TRBD2. Per germline, CDR1 LGHNA and CDR2 YNFKEQ. V dropped 3 bases and J dropped 7; count of bases not matched to a gene: 17. This CDR3 comprises 18 residues. The CDR3 region is CASSQALNVLVAGNEQFF. The CDR3 bases are TGTGCCAGCAGCCAGGCCCTGAATGTGTTGGTAGCGGGGAATGAGCAGTTCTTC.

The chain links TRBV30 to TRBJ2-3; 12 bases are a match to TRBD2. Germline CDR1 GTSNPN, CDR2 SVGIG (reference sequence). This CDR3 comprises 16 residues. V lost 4 bases and J lost 2; bases outside the gene matches: 7. CDR3 loop: CAWKKGLAGITDTQYF. The CDR3 DNA reads as TGTGCCTGGAAAAAAGGACTAGCGGGGATCACAGATACGCAGTATTTT.

The gene calls are TRBV27 and TRBJ2-1; 14 bases are shared with TRBD2. The V segment lost 5 bases and the J segment 8 bases; nucleotides outside the gene matches: 14. The CDR3 extends over 18 amino acids. Germline CDR1 and CDR2: MNHEY and SMNVEV (reference sequence). CDR3 region: CASSPGTSGSRLRHEQFF. CDR3 bases: TGTGCCAGCAGTCCGGGGACTAGCGGGAGTCGCCTCAGGCATGAGCAGTTCTTC.

The J gene is TRBJ2-3, the V gene TRBV18; D gene uncertain. The V gene's germline CDR1 is KGHSH and CDR2 LQKENI. V lost 2 bases and J lost 4, with 13 bases in between. The CDR3 has 15 residues. CDR3 in amino acids: CASSPVPSGSDTQYF. The CDR3, as DNA: TGTGCCAGCTCACCAGTGCCCAGTGGGTCAGATACGCAGTATTTT.

The chain links TRBV25-1 to TRBJ2-7; D not resolved. V shed 2 bases and J shed 0 bases, with 14 bases lying between them. The CDR3 totals 16 residues. CDR1 is MGHDK and CDR2 is SYGVNS in the germline V gene. The CDR3 spells CASSELEGSGSYEQYF. CDR3 sequence (DNA): TGTGCCAGCAGTGAACTTGAAGGGTCCGGCTCCTACGAGCAGTACTTC.